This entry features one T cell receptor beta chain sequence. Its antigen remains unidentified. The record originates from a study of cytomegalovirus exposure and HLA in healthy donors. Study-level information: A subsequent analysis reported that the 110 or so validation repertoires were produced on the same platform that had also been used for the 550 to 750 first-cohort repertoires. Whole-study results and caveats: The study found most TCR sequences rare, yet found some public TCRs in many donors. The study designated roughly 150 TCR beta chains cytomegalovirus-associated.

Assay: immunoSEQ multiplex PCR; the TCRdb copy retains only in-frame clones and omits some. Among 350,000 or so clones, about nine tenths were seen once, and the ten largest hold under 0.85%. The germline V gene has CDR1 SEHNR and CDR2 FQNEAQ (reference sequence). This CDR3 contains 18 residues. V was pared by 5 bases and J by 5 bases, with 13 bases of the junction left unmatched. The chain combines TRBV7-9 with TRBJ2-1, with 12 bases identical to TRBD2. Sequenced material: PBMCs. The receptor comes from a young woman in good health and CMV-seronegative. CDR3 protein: CASSQRPRLAGDHNEQFF. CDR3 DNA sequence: TGTGCCAGCAGCCAAAGGCCTAGACTAGCGGGAGACCACAATGAGCAGTTCTTC.